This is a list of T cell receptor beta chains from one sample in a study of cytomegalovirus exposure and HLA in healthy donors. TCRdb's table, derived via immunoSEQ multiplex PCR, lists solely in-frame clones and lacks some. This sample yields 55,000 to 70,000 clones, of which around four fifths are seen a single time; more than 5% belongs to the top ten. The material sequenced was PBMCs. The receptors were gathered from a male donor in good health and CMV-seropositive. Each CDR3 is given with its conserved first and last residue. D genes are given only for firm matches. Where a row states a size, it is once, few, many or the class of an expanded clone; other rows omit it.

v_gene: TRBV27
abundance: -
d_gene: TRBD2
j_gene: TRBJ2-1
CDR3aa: CASSATSGGAPEQFF
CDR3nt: TGTGCCAGCAGTGCGACTAGCGGGGGGGCCCCTGAGCAGTTCTTC

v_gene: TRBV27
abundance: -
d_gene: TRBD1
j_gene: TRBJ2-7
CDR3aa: CASSFQGAYEQYF
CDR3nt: TGTGCCAGCAGTTTCCAGGGGGCTTACGAGCAGTACTTC

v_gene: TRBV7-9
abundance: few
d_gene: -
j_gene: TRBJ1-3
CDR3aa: CASSLAGTYSGNTIYF
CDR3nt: TGTGCCAGCAGCTTAGCGGGCACTTACTCTGGAAACACCATATATTTT

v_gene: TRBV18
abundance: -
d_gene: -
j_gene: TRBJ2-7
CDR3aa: CASSPPLTGISYEQYF
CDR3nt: TGTGCCAGCTCACCACCTCTAACAGGGATATCCTACGAGCAGTACTTC

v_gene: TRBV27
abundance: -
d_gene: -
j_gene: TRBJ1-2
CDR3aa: CASSYNTGSYGYTF
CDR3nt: TGTGCCAGCAGTTACAACACAGGGTCCTATGGCTACACCTTC

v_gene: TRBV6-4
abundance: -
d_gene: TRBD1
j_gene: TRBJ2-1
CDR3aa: CASSLVRDRAVHEQFF
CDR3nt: TGTGCCAGCAGTTTGGTCCGGGACAGGGCGGTCCATGAGCAGTTCTTC

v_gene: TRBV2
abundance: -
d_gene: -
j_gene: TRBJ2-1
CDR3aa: CASSDYLVAYNEQFF
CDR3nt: TGTGCCAGCAGTGATTACCTAGTTGCCTACAATGAGCAGTTCTTC

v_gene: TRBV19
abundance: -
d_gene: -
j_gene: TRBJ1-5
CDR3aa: CASTNEEWGHANQPQHF
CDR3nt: TGTGCCAGTACCAATGAGGAATGGGGACACGCAAATCAGCCCCAGCATTTT

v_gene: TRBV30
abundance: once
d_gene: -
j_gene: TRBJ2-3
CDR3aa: CAWSVGADTQYF
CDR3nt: TGTGCCTGGAGTGTTGGAGCAGATACGCAGTATTTT

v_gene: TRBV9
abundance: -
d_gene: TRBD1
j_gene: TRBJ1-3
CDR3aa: CASSVTGAGNTIYF
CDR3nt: TGTGCCAGCAGCGTGACAGGGGCTGGAAACACCATATATTTT

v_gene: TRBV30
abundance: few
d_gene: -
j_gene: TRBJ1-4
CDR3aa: CAWSVLGPKVTNEKLFF
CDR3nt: TGTGCCTGGAGTGTACTAGGGCCAAAGGTGACTAATGAAAAACTGTTTTTT

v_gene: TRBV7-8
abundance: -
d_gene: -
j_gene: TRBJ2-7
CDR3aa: CASSARDTRPWEQYF
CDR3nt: TGTGCCAGCAGCGCCCGGGACACTCGCCCTTGGGAGCAGTACTTC

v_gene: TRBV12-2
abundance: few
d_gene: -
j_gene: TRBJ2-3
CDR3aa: CASRLAWRTASTDTQYF
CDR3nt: TGTGCAAGTCGCTTAGCGTGGAGGACAGCTAGCACAGATACGCAGTATTTT

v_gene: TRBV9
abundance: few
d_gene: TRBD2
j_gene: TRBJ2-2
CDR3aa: CASTHHGASGGLETGELFF
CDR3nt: TGTGCCAGCACCCACCATGGTGCTAGCGGGGGGTTAGAAACCGGGGAGCTGTTTTTT

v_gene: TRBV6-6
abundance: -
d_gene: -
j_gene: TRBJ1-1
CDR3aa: CASSYQSPNTEAFF
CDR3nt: TGTGCCAGCAGTTACCAGTCCCCGAACACTGAAGCTTTCTTT

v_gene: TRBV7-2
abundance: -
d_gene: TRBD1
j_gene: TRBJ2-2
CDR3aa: CASSPRTGGTGELFF
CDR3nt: TGTGCCAGCAGCCCTAGGACAGGCGGCACCGGGGAGCTGTTTTTT

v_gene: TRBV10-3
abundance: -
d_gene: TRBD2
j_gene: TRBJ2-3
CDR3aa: CAIRSTSGGTDTQYF
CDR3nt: TGTGCCATCAGATCGACTAGCGGGGGCACAGATACGCAGTATTTT

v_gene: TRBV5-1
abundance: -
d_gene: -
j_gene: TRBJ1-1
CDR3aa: CASSLGTANTEAFF
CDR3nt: TGCGCCAGCAGCTTGGGGACAGCGAACACTGAAGCTTTCTTT

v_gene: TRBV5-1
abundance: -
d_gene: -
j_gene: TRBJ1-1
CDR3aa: CASSLTQTNTEAFF
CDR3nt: TGCGCCAGCAGCTTGACACAGACGAACACTGAAGCTTTCTTT

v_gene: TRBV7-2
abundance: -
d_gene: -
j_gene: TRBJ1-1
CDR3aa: CASSIRGMSHTEAFF
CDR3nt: TGTGCCAGCAGCATAAGGGGAATGTCGCACACTGAAGCTTTCTTT

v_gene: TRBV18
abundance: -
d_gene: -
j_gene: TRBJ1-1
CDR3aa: CASSPDTLNTEAFF
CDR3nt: TGTGCCAGCTCTCCCGACACCCTGAACACTGAAGCTTTCTTT

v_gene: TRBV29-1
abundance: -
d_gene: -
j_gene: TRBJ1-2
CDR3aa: CSVDTGGGYTF
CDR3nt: TGCAGCGTTGACACGGGGGGAGGCTACACCTTC

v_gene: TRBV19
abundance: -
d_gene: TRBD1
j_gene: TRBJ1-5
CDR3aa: CASSIDRGIGNQPQHF
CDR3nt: TGTGCCAGTAGTATCGACAGGGGTATCGGCAATCAGCCCCAGCATTTT

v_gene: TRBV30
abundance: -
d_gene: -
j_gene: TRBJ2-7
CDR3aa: CAWNGQGGETSYEQYF
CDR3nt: TGTGCCTGGAACGGCCAGGGGGGCGAAACCTCCTACGAGCAGTACTTC

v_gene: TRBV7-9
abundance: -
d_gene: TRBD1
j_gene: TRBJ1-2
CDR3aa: CASSLGQGYDGYTF
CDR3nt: TGTGCCAGCAGCTTGGGACAGGGGTACGATGGCTACACCTTC

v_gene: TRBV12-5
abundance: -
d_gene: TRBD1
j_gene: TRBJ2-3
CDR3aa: CASGLTRGTYTDTQYF
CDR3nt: TGTGCTAGTGGTCTAACCAGGGGGACCTACACAGATACGCAGTATTTT